What follows are 5 T cell receptor beta chains derived from one specimen sequenced in a study of OX40 agonist ivuxolimab in advanced cancers. TCRdb's table, derived via immunoSEQ multiplex PCR, lists solely in-frame clones and lacks some. The top ten hold roughly 0.51% of the sample, which has around 73,000 clones, more than 80% seen once. The sample consisted of CD4+ or CD8+ T cells sorted from blood, taken in a trial of the OX40 agonist ivuxolimab. These receptors all come from an adult with an advanced solid tumor such as melanoma, head and neck, liver or kidney cancer.

The chain uses TRBV21-1 and TRBJ2-1; the D call TRBD1 from the table was never checked on the DNA. TRBV21-1 is given as a pseudogene. CDR3 length: 15 residues. The CDR3 DNA is TGTGCCAGCAGCAAAGACGACCCAGCAGGGGATGAGCAGTTCTTC. Its translation: CASSKDDPAGDEQFF.

The genes are TRBV9 and TRBJ2-5, with 7 bases aligning to TRBD1. The CDR3 totals 14 residues. Trimming cost V 0 bases and J 1 base; bases outside gene matches: 0. CDR1 and CDR2 (germline): SGDLS, YYNGEE. Here the CDR3 reads CASSVAGGQETQYF. CDR3 bases: TGTGCCAGCAGCGTAGCAGGGGGCCAAGAGACCCAGTACTTC.

This chain connects TRBV28 to TRBJ2-2, with D maybe TRBD2 (5 bases). The CDR3 has 13 residues. V lost 7 bases to trimming and J lost 1 base, with 7 bases between them. The germline gives CDR1 MDHEN, CDR2 SYDVKM. The CDR3 sequence: CASIAWNTGELFF. The CDR3 bases are TGTGCCAGCATAGCGTGGAACACCGGGGAGCTGTTTTTT.

J is TRBJ1-5 and V is TRBV21-1; TRBD1, the D gene given by the table, was not confirmed from the DNA. TRBV21-1 represents a pseudogene. The CDR3 extends over 15 amino acids. The CDR3 protein is CASRTEPYSNQPQHF. The CDR3 nucleotides are TGTGCCAGCCGAACAGAACCTTATAGCAATCAGCCCCAGCATTTT.

The CDR3 reads CASSLFVTRREVRETQYF. CDR3 in DNA: TGTGCCAGCAGTTTATTTGTAACTCGGCGAGAAGTCAGGGAGACCCAGTACTTC. V gene TRBV28 combines with J gene TRBJ2-5; the D is unclear. Germline assignment: CDR1 MDHEN and CDR2 SYDVKM. Deletions cut 1 base from V and 5 bases from J, with 23 bases between. The CDR3 spans 18 residues.